This T cell receptor beta chain was sequenced in a study of T cell responses to AZD1222 COVID-19 vaccine. Study-wide points: At baseline, just six or seven AZD1222 recipients tested seropositive. After the peak T cell response, and only then, were repertoires sampled.

To note about this clone: Its antigen remains unidentified.

Libraries were prepared by immunoSEQ multiplex PCR; TCRdb keeps only in-frame clonotypes and omits some of them. The repertoire has about 130,000 clones, over 85% of them found once; the top ten carry 1% to 1.3%. Germline V lookup: CDR1 KGHDR, CDR2 SFDVKD. V lost 10 bases and J lost 1; bases outside the gene matches: 4. This CDR3 has 14 residues. This receptor was taken from an adult who received the AZD1222 COVID-19 vaccine. This specimen consisted of peripheral blood, obtained 28 days after the second AZD1222 dose. The chain has TRBV24-1 and TRBJ1-5, with 9 bases that match TRBD1. Written as DNA, the CDR3 is TGTGCCACAGGGACAGGGCGGAGCAATCAGCCCCAGCATTTT. Its protein product is CATGTGRSNQPQHF.